This TCR beta chain appears in the sequencing data of a study of blood T cell repertoires in COVID-19. Overall study context: The samples span acute and convalescent COVID-19 from the United States, Italy and Spain. In each case, the material was cDNA or gDNA derived from T cells, B-cell-depleted T cells, or PBMCs.

V dropped 3 bases and J dropped 0 bases, with 8 bases sitting between them. This CDR3 has 15 amino acids. CDR1 is SGHAT and CDR2 is FQNNGV in the germline V gene. Study processing details: For nucleated cells, counts were estimated from reference gene primer amplification. The data were produced by immunoSEQ multiplex PCR, yet TCRdb's version contains in-frame clones alone and is incomplete. Clone size and V and J calls were adopted from that table, with D and trimming inferred from the DNA. Counted here are some 250,000 clones, more than 75% occurring once; the ten biggest clones make up about 1%. The sequenced sample consisted of peripheral blood. This chain links TRBV11-2 with TRBJ2-2, with D maybe TRBD1 (5 bases). The receptor was isolated from a woman in her thirties or forties who had recovered from COVID-19. CDR3 DNA sequence: TGTGCCAGCAGCTTTCGGACACCGAACACCGGGGAGCTGTTTTTT. Protein: CASSFRTPNTGELFF. Full variable domain (missing parts from reference TRBV11-2 and TRBJ2-2): EAGVAQSPRYKIIEKRQSVAFWCNPISGHATLYWYQQILGQGPKLLIQFQNNGVVDDSQLPKDRFSAERLKGVDSTLKIQPAKLEDSAVYLCASSFRTPNTGELFFGEGSRLTVL.